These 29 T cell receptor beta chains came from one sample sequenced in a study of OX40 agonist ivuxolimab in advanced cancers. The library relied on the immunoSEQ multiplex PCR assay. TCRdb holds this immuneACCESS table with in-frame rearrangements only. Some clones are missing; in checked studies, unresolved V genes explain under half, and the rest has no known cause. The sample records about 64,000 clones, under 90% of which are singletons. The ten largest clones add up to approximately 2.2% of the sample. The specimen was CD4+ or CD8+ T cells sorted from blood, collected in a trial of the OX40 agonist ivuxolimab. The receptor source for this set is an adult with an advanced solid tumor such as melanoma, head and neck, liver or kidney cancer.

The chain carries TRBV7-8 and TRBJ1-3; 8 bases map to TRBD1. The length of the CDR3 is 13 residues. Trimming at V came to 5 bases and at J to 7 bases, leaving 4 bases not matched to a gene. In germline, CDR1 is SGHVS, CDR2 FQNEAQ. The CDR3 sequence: CASSPDRGNTIYF. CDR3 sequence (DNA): TGTGCCAGCAGCCCAGACAGGGGCAACACCATATATTTT.

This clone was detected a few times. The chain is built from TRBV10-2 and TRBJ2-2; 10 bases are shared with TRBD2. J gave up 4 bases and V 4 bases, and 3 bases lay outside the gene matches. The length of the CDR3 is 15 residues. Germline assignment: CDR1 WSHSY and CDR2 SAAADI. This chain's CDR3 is CASSVAGGGTGELFF. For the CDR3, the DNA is TGCGCCAGCAGTGTAGCGGGGGGCGGCACCGGGGAGCTGTTTTTT.

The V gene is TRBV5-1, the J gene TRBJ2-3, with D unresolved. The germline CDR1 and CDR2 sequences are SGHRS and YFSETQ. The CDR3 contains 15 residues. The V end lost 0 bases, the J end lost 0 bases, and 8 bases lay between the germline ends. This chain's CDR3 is CASSLDFPSTDTQYF. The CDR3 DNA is TGCGCCAGCAGCTTGGATTTTCCTAGCACAGATACGCAGTATTTT.

CDR3 nucleotide sequence: TGTGCCAGTAGTATCTGGACCGCCAACACTGAAGCTTTCTTT. It yields the protein CASSIWTANTEAFF. The chain is built from TRBV19 and TRBJ1-1, with unresolved D. Germline CDR1 LNHDA, CDR2 SQIVND (reference sequence). Trimming took off 3 bases at V and 2 bases at J, with 10 bases between the two ends. CDR3 length: 14 residues. Drawing the rest from reference TRBV19 and TRBJ1-1, the complete variable domain is DGGITQSPKYLFRKEGQNVTLSCEQNLNHDAMYWYRQDPGQGLRLIYYSQIVNDFQKGDIAEGYSVSREKKESFPLTVTSAQKNPTAFYLCASSIWTANTEAFFGQGTRLTVV.

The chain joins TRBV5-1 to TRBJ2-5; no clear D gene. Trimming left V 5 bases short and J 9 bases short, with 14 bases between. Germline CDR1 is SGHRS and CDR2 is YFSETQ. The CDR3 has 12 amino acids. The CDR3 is CASRTNDLAQYF. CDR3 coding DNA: TGCGCCAGCAGAACAAACGATTTGGCCCAGTACTTC.

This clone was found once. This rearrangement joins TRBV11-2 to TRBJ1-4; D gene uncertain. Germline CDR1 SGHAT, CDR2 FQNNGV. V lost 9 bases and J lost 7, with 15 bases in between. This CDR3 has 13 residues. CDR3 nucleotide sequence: TGTGCCAGTACACAGTCTTCCGGTGAAAAACTGTTTTTT. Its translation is CASTQSSGEKLFF.

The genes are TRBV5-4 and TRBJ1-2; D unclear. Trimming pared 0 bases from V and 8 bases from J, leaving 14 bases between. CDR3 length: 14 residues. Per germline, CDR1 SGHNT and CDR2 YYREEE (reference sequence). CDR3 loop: CASSLGQATWGYTF. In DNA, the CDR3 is TGTGCCAGCAGCTTGGGGCAGGCTACTTGGGGCTACACCTTC.

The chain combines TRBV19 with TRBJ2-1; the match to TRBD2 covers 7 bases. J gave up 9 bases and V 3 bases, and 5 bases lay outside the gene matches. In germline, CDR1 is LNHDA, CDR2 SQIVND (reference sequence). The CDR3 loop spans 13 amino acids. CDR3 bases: TGTGCCAGTAGTATCCTGGGGGGGGGTGAGCAGTTCTTC. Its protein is CASSILGGGEQFF.

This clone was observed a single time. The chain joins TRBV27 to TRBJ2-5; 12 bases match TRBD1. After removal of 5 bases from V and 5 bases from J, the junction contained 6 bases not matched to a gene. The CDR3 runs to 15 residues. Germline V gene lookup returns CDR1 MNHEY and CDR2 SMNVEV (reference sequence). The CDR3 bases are TGTGCCAGCAGTCCATGGGGGACAGGGGGCGAGACCCAGTACTTC. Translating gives CASSPWGTGGETQYF.

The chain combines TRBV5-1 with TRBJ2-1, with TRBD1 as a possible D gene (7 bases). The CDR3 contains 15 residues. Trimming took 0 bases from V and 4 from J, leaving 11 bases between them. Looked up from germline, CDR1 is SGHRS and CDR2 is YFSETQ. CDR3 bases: TGCGCCAGCAGCTTGGGACAGGGAGGATACAATGAGCAGTTCTTC. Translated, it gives CASSLGQGGYNEQFF. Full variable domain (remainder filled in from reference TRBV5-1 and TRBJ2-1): KAGVTQTPRYLIKTRGQQVTLSCSPISGHRSVSWYQQTPGQGLQFLFEYFSETQRNKGNFPGRFSGRQFSNSRSEMNVSTLELGDSALYLCASSLGQGGYNEQFFGPGTRLTVL.

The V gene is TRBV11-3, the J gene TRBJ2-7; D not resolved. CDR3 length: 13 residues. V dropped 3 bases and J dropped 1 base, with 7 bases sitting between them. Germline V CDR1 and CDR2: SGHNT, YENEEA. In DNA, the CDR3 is TGTGCCAGCAGCTTCAGTGCGTCCTACGAGCAGTACTTC. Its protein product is CASSFSASYEQYF.

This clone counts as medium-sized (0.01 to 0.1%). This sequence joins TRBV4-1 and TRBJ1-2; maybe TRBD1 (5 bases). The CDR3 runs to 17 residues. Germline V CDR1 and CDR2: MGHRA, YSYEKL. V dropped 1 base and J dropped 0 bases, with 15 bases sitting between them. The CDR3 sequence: CASSQAGIRGSNYGYTF. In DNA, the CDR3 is TGCGCCAGCAGCCAAGCTGGTATAAGGGGTTCTAACTATGGCTACACCTTC.

The CDR3 spells CASSLSPPRRELTGELFF. The CDR3 DNA follows: TGTGCCAGTAGTTTAAGCCCACCCCGGAGGGAACTCACCGGGGAGCTGTTTTTT. This rearrangement joins TRBV19 to TRBJ2-2, with D tentatively TRBD2 (6 bases). Germline-derived CDR1 and CDR2 are LNHDA and SQIVND (reference sequence). The CDR3 consists of 18 residues. V lost 5 bases and J lost 4, with 23 bases in between.

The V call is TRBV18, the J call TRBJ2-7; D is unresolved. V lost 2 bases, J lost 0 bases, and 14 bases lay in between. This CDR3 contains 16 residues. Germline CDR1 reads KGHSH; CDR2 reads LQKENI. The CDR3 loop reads CASSPFRQNPSYEQYF. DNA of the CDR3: TGTGCCAGCTCACCATTCAGGCAAAATCCCTCCTACGAGCAGTACTTC.

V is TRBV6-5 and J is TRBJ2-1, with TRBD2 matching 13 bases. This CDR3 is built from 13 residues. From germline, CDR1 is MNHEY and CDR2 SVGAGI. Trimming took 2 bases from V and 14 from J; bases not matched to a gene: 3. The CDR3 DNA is TGTGCCAGCAGTTACCCAGGACTAGCGGGAGAGTTCTTC. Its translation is CASSYPGLAGEFF.

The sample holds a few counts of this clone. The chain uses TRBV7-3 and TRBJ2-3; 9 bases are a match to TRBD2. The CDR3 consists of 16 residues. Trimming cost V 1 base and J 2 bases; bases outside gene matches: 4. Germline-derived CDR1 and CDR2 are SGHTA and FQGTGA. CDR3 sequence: CASSLIGTSLTDTQYF. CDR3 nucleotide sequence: TGTGCCAGCAGCTTAATTGGGACTAGCCTCACAGATACGCAGTATTTT.

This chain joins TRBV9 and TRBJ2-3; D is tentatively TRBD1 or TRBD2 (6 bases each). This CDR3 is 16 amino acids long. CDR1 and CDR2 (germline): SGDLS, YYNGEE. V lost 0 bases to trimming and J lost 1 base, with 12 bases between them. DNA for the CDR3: TGTGCCAGCAGCGTAGGAGGGGGGTTTGGCACAGATACGCAGTATTTT. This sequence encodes CASSVGGGFGTDTQYF.

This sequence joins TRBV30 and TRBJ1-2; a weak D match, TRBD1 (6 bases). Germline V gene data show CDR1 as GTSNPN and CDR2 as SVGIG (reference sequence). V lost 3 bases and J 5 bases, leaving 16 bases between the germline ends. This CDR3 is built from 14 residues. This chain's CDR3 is CAWRPLGGAYGYTF. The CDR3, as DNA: TGTGCCTGGAGACCCTTAGGGGGGGCATATGGCTACACCTTC.

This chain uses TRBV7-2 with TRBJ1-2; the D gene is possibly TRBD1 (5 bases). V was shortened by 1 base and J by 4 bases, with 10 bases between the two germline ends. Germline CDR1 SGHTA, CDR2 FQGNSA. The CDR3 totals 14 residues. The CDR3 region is CASSLEGNGYGYTF. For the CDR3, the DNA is TGTGCCAGCAGCTTAGAGGGGAACGGCTATGGCTACACCTTC.

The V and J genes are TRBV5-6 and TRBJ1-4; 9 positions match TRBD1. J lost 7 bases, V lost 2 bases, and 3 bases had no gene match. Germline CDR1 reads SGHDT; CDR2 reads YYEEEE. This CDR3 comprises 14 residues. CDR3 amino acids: CASSLLTGGEKLFF. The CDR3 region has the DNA TGTGCCAGCAGCTTATTGACAGGGGGTGAAAAACTGTTTTTT.

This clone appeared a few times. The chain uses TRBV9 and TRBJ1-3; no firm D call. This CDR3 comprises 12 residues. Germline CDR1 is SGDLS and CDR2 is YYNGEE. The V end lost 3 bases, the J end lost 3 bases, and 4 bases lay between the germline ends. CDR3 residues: CASSGSGNTIYF. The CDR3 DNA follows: TGTGCCAGCAGCGGCAGTGGAAACACCATATATTTT.

The CDR3 nucleotides are TGTGCCAGCAGTCAAGGACAGGGATTTCTTCAGGGGGGGAATCAGCCCCAGCATTTT. Translation: CASSQGQGFLQGGNQPQHF. The chain is built from TRBV28 and TRBJ1-5; 8 bases align to TRBD1. With V trimmed by 5 bases and J by 4 bases, 19 bases remained unmatched. The CDR3 extends over 19 amino acids. Per germline, CDR1 MDHEN and CDR2 SYDVKM.

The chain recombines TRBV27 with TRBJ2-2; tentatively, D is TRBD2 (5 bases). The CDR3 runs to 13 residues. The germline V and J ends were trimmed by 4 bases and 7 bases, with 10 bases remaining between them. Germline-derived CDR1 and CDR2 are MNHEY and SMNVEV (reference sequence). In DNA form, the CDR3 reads TGTGCCAGCAGTTCCCACAGCGGCGGGGAGCTGTTTTTT. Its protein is CASSSHSGGELFF.

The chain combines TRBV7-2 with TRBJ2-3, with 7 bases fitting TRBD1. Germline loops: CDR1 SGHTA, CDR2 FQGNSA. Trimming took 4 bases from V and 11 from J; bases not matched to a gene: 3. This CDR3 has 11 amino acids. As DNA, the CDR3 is TGTGCCAGCAGCTCGACAGGGTTGCAGTATTTT. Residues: CASSSTGLQYF.

CDR3 sequence reads: CASRGGGYSGYTF. The CDR3 DNA is TGTGCCAGCAGGGGGGGAGGGTACAGTGGCTACACCTTC. The rearrangement uses TRBV28 and TRBJ1-2, with D possibly being TRBD1 (5 bases). The CDR3 runs to 13 residues. Germline values: CDR1 MDHEN, CDR2 SYDVKM. Trimming took off 6 bases at V and 7 bases at J, with 15 bases between the two ends.

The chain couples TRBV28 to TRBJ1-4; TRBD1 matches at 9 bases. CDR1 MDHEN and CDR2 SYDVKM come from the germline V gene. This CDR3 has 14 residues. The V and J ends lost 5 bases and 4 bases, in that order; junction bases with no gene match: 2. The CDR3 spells CASSDRGYNEKLFF. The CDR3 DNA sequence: TGTGCCAGCAGTGACAGGGGGTATAATGAAAAACTGTTTTTT.

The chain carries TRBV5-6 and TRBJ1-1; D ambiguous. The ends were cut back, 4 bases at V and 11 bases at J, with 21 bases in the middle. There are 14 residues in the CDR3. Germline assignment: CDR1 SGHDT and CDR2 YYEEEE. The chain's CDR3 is CASSPPRHFYRAFF. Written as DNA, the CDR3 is TGTGCCAGCAGCCCACCCCGACACTTTTATCGGGCTTTCTTT.

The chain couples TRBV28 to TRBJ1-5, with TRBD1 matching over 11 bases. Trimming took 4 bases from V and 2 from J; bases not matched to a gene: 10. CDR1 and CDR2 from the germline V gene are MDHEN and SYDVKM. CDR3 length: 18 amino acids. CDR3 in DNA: TGTGCCAGCAGTTCCGGGACAGGGGGAGTCTATGGCAATCAGCCCCAGCATTTT. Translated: CASSSGTGGVYGNQPQHF.

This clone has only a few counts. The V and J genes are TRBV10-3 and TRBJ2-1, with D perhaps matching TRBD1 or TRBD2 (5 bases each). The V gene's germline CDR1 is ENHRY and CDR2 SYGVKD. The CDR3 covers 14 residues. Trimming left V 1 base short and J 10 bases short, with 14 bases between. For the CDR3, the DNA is TGTGCCATCAGTGAGTACGGGACCAAGGGAGAGCAGTTCTTC. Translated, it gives CAISEYGTKGEQFF.